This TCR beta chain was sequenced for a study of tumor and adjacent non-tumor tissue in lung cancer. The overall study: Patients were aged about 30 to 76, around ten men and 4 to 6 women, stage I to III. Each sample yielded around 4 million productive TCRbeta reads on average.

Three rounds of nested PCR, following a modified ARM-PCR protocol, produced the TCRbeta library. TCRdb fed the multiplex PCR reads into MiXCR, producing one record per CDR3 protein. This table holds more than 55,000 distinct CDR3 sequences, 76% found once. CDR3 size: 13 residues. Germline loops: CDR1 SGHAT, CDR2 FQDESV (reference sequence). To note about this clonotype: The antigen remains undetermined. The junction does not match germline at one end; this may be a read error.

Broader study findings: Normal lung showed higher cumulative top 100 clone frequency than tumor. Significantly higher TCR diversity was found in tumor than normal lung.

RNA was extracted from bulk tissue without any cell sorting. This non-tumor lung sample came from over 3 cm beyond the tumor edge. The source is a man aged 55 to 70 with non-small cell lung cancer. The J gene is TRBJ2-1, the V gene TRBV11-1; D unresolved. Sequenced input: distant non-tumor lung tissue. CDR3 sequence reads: CAISFASYNEQFF. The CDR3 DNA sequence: TGCGCCATCAGCTTCGCCAGTTACAATGAGCAGTTCTTC.